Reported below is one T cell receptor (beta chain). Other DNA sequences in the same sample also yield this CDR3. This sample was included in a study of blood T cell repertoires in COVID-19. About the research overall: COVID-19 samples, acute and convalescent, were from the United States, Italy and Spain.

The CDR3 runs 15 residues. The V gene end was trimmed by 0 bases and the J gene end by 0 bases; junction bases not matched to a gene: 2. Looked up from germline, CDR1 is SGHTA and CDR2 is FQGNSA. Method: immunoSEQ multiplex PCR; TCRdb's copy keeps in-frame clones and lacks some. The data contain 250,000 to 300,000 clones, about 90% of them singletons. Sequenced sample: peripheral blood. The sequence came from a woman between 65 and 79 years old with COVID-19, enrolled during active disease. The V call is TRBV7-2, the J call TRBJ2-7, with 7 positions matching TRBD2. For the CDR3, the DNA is TGTGCCAGCAGCTTAGCGGGAGGGAGCTCCTACGAGCAGTACTTC. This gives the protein CASSLAGGSSYEQYF.